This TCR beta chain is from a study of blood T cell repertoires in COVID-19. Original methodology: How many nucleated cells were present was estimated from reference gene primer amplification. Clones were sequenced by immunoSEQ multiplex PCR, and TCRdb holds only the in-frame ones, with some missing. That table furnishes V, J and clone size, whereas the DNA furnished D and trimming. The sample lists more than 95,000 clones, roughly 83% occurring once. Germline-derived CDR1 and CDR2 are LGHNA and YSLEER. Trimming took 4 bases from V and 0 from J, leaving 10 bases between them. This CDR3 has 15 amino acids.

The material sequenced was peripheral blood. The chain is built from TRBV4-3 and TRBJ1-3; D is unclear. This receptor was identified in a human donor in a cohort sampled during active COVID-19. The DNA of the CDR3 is TGCGCCAGCAGCCCCCGACTAAGCTCTGGAAACACCATATATTTT. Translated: CASSPRLSSGNTIYF.